This T cell receptor (beta chain) was sequenced for a study of spatial heterogeneity in lung cancer. A distinct unique molecular identifier was carried by each TCR cDNA molecule. TCRdb processed the 5' RACE reads anew with MiXCR; each CDR3 protein has one entry. The table includes around 40,000 distinct CDR3 sequences, roughly 4.9% detected once. Stated time point: sample taken at primary tumor resection. There were roughly 72 donors, all of them untreated patients with early-stage non-small cell lung cancer. Trimming took 5 bases from V and 4 from J, leaving 12 bases between them. CDR3 length: 13 amino acids. The germline CDR1 and CDR2 sequences are SNHLY and FYNNEI.

The chain recombines TRBV2 with TRBJ2-7; D is tentatively TRBD1 or TRBD2 (5 bases each). This receptor was taken from a female donor with early-stage non-small cell lung cancer. The sample consisted of PBMCs, taken at surgery. CDR3 residues: CASSPGPTYEQYF. CDR3 sequence (DNA): TGTGCCAGCAGTCCGGGACCGACTTACGAGCAGTACTTC. Based on the CDR3 plus reference TRBV2 and TRBJ2-7, the full variable domain is EPEVTQTPSHQVTQMGQEVILRCVPISNHLYFYWYRQILGQKVEFLVSFYNNEISEKSEIFDDQFSVERPDGSNFTLKIRSTKLEDSAMYFCASSPGPTYEQYFGPGTRLTVT.